The 25 T cell receptor beta chains reported below all come from one sample, sequenced in a study of blood T cell repertoires in COVID-19. Sequenced by immunoSEQ multiplex PCR; TCRdb stores in-frame clones only, minus some. The sample holds some 350,000 clones, around 83% seen once. The specimen sequenced was peripheral blood. All receptors come from a man aged 25-45 years with active or convalescent COVID-19.

This chain connects TRBV2 to TRBJ2-5; D is perhaps TRBD1 (5 bases). Trimming took 7 bases from V and 5 from J, leaving 11 bases between them. The CDR3 is 12 residues long. Germline V gene sequence: CDR1 SNHLY, CDR2 FYNNEI. CDR3 sequence (DNA): TGTGCCAGCACCAGCAGGGCGGAGACCCAGTACTTC. This sequence encodes CASTSRAETQYF.

This sequence joins TRBV7-3 and TRBJ2-1, with TRBD2 matching 9 bases. V lost 5 bases and J lost 15; bases outside the gene matches: 8. The CDR3 spans 12 residues. Germline V gene data show CDR1 as SGHTA and CDR2 as FQGTGA. The DNA for the CDR3 is TGTGCCAGCAGCCTCGGAGCGGGGGGTGCGTTCTTC. Protein sequence: CASSLGAGGAFF.

The chain uses TRBV7-9 and TRBJ2-7; TRBD1 matches at 8 bases. The junction had 7 bases not matched to a gene; V was cut back by 8 bases and J by 7 bases. The CDR3 extends over 12 amino acids. Germline V gives CDR1 SEHNR, CDR2 FQNEAQ (reference sequence). The CDR3 coding sequence is TGTGCCAGCCAGGGGGCGCCTGGAGAGCAGTACTTC. This codes for CASQGAPGEQYF.

The chain is built from TRBV28 and TRBJ2-1, with TRBD1 as a possible D gene (5 bases). The germline V and J ends were trimmed by 5 bases and 8 bases, with 19 bases remaining between them. Per the germline V gene, CDR1 is MDHEN and CDR2 is SYDVKM. The CDR3 has 15 residues. The CDR3 coding sequence is TGTGCCAGCAGTACATATCGACAGAGCTTCGATGAGCAGTTCTTC. Translation gives CASSTYRQSFDEQFF.

There are a few counts of this clone. The rearrangement links TRBV28 to TRBJ1-2, with D maybe TRBD1 (6 bases). Per germline, CDR1 MDHEN and CDR2 SYDVKM. The CDR3 has 14 amino acids. Trimming removed 4 bases at V and 8 bases at J, with 17 bases between. The CDR3 DNA is TGTGCCAGCAGTTCCAGGGGCCCCCTGGGAGGCTACACCTTC. Translating gives CASSSRGPLGGYTF.

The chain joins TRBV28 to TRBJ1-2; D ambiguous. This CDR3 comprises 14 residues. CDR1 and CDR2 (germline): MDHEN, SYDVKM. Trimming took 2 bases from V and 0 from J, leaving 7 bases between them. CDR3 protein: CASSLRGTNYGYTF. The CDR3 coding sequence is TGTGCCAGCAGTTTACGTGGCACTAACTATGGCTACACCTTC.

V and J are TRBV7-2 and TRBJ2-3; 12 bases are shared with TRBD2. The CDR3 extends over 17 amino acids. Germline V gene lookup returns CDR1 SGHTA and CDR2 FQGNSA. V lost 1 base to trimming and J lost 3 bases; unmatched junction nucleotides: 5. The CDR3 loop reads CASSLGPGTSGTDTQYF. The CDR3, as DNA: TGTGCCAGCAGCTTAGGCCCCGGGACTAGCGGGACAGATACGCAGTATTTT. The complete variable domain, with remaining parts taken from reference TRBV7-2 and TRBJ2-3, reads GAGVSQSPSNKVTEKGKDVELRCDPISGHTALYWYRQSLGQGLEFLIYFQGNSAPDKSGLPSDRFSAERTGGSVSTLTIQRTQQEDSAVYLCASSLGPGTSGTDTQYFGPGTRLTVL.

V and J are TRBV18 and TRBJ2-7; 13 nucleotides align to TRBD2. In germline, CDR1 is KGHSH, CDR2 LQKENI. The V segment lost 2 bases and the J segment 2 bases; nucleotides outside the gene matches: 3. The CDR3 length is 16 residues. CDR3 in DNA: TGTGCCAGCTCACCATCCGGGACTAGCGGGGCCTACGAGCAGTACTTC. This encodes CASSPSGTSGAYEQYF.

The chain carries TRBV19 and TRBJ2-1, with D maybe TRBD2 (6 bases). The V end lost 5 bases, the J end lost 9 bases, and 14 bases lay between the germline ends. CDR1 and CDR2 from the germline V gene are LNHDA and SQIVND (reference sequence). This CDR3 comprises 13 residues. The CDR3 DNA sequence: TGTGCCAGTAGTCCCAGGGACTTCTCTGAGCAGTTCTTC. It is translated as CASSPRDFSEQFF.

The chain links TRBV18 to TRBJ2-5, with D possibly matching TRBD1 (5 bases). Trimming removed 6 bases from V and 4 bases from J, with 18 bases in between. Germline-derived CDR1 and CDR2 are KGHSH and LQKENI. The CDR3 is 15 residues long. Written as DNA, the CDR3 is TGTGCCAGCTCGCCCCAGCTTGGGGCTGGAGAGACCCAGTACTTC. Its protein is CASSPQLGAGETQYF.

The chain couples TRBV11-3 to TRBJ1-3, with TRBD1 matching over 9 bases. Germline assignment: CDR1 SGHNT and CDR2 YENEEA. The CDR3 runs to 20 residues. V gave up 0 bases and J gave up 4 bases; unmatched junction bases: 16. In DNA form, the CDR3 reads TGTGCCAGCAGCTTAGAACCCTTCCTCACCCGGGACAGGGACGGAAACACCATATATTTT. This sequence encodes CASSLEPFLTRDRDGNTIYF.

The rearrangement joins TRBV21-1 to TRBJ1-4; TRBD1 is taken as the D call from the table, unchecked against the DNA. TRBV21-1 is described as a pseudogene. This CDR3 has 18 amino acids. CDR3 sequence (DNA): TGTGCCAGCAGCCCCCCGGGGGGACAGGAGCGATCTAATGAAAAACTGTTTTTT. Its protein is CASSPPGGQERSNEKLFF.

The chain couples TRBV6-5 to TRBJ2-7; D may be TRBD2 (6 bases). The V gene's germline CDR1 is MNHEY and CDR2 SVGAGI. The CDR3 is made up of 15 amino acids. Trimming took 0 bases from V and 2 from J, leaving 11 bases between them. CDR3 residues: CASSYSNWRAYEQYF. CDR3 DNA: TGTGCCAGCAGTTACTCGAACTGGAGGGCCTACGAGCAGTACTTC.

The chain has TRBV24-1 and TRBJ2-7; 9 bases align to TRBD1. V was pared by 3 bases and J by 5 bases, with 7 bases of the junction left unmatched. Per the germline V gene, CDR1 is KGHDR and CDR2 is SFDVKD. This CDR3 comprises 15 residues. The CDR3, as DNA: TGTGCCACCAGTGATCCCGGGACAGGGTTCAACGAGCAGTACTTC. Amino acids: CATSDPGTGFNEQYF.

This clone was picked up a small number of times. The chain uses TRBV7-9 and TRBJ2-1; D might be TRBD2 (6 bases). From germline, CDR1 is SEHNR and CDR2 FQNEAQ (reference sequence). CDR3 length: 12 residues. The V end was cut by 5 bases, the J end by 14 bases, with 16 bases between. This chain's CDR3 is CASSPRRGSKFF. CDR3 coding DNA: TGTGCCAGCAGCCCTCGCCGGGGGTCGAAGTTCTTC.

This chain uses TRBV7-2 with TRBJ2-2; weak D call: TRBD2 (6 bases). The CDR3 runs 14 residues. Germline V gene data show CDR1 as SGHTA and CDR2 as FQGNSA. Trimming removed 2 bases at V and 5 bases at J, with 9 bases between. CDR3 bases: TGTGCCAGCAGCTTATGGGGGGATACCGGGGAGCTGTTTTTT. Its translation: CASSLWGDTGELFF.

The chain links TRBV6-2 or TRBV6-3 to TRBJ1-5; 10 nucleotides line up with TRBD1. V dropped 4 bases and J dropped 7; count of bases not matched to a gene: 16. Per the germline V gene, CDR1 is MNHEY and CDR2 is SVGEGT. The CDR3 loop spans 18 amino acids. This CDR3 is CASSSTGTGVWGDQPQHF. DNA for the CDR3: TGTGCCAGCAGTTCGACCGGGACAGGGGTATGGGGCGACCAGCCCCAGCATTTT.

The gene calls are TRBV4-1 and TRBJ2-5; possible D gene TRBD2, 5 bases. In germline, CDR1 is MGHRA, CDR2 YSYEKL. Between the trimmed V and J ends, which lost 1 base and 0 bases, there was a span of 15 bases. This CDR3 has 17 residues. CDR3 loop: CASSQAGKKVYQETQYF. In DNA form, the CDR3 reads TGCGCCAGCAGCCAAGCCGGGAAGAAGGTCTACCAAGAGACCCAGTACTTC.

This sequence joins TRBV4-3 and TRBJ2-7; TRBD2 matches 10 bases. The ends lost 0 bases at V and 5 bases at J; junction bases unmatched: 7. This CDR3 is 16 amino acids long. Germline V gene sequence: CDR1 LGHNA, CDR2 YSLEER. Here the CDR3 reads CASSQELASGSHEQYF. The CDR3 nucleotides are TGCGCCAGCAGCCAAGAATTGGCTAGCGGGAGTCACGAGCAGTACTTC.

This clone has only one observation. The genes are TRBV4-1 and TRBJ1-5; D call uncertain. Per the germline V gene, CDR1 is MGHRA and CDR2 is YSYEKL. Trimming shortened V by 1 base and J by 6 bases, and 13 bases separated the two germline ends. The CDR3 is made up of 15 amino acids. CDR3 nucleotides: TGCGCCAGCAGCCAAGGCGGGGTTGGTGCTCAGCCCCAGCATTTT. This encodes CASSQGGVGAQPQHF.

V usage is TRBV6-6 and J usage is TRBJ2-5; no definite D call. This CDR3 comprises 14 residues. The V and J ends lost 5 bases and 1 base respectively, with 11 bases between them. Germline lookup yields CDR1 MNHNY and CDR2 SVGAGI (reference sequence). The CDR3 coding sequence is TGTGCCAGCAGTGCCCGACTCGTCCAAGAGACCCAGTACTTC. This gives the protein CASSARLVQETQYF.

The chain employs TRBV12-3 or TRBV12-4 and TRBJ1-2, with a weak D call TRBD1 (5 bases). The CDR3 consists of 11 residues. V shed 10 bases and J shed 8 bases, with 14 bases lying between them. This chain's CDR3 is CAIGRDWGYTF. DNA of the CDR3: TGTGCCATCGGCCGGGACTGGGGCTACACCTTC.

The V gene is TRBV9, the J gene TRBJ1-1; D may be TRBD1 (6 bases). Germline CDR1 reads SGDLS; CDR2 reads YYNGEE. Between the trimmed V and J ends, which lost 3 bases and 6 bases, there was a span of 18 bases. The CDR3 spans 15 residues. Written as DNA, the CDR3 is TGTGCCAGCAGCGAGAGTACAGGGAATGGGGCTGAAGCTTTCTTT. It yields the protein CASSESTGNGAEAFF.

J is TRBJ1-5 and V is TRBV21-1; the table assigns TRBD1, which was not confirmed against the DNA. TRBV21-1 is a recognized pseudogene. This CDR3 is 15 amino acids long. CDR3 in DNA: TGTGCCAGCAGCAAAGCGGGACAGGGGTGCCAGCCCCAGCATTTT. Amino acids: CASSKAGQGCQPQHF.

Written as DNA, the CDR3 is TGTGCCAGCAGCACGACAGGAGAAGCTTTCTTT. Translated: CASSTTGEAFF. The genes are TRBV7-9 and TRBJ1-1; weak D call: TRBD1 (6 bases). V shed 5 bases and J shed 8 bases, with 9 bases lying between them. The CDR3 is made up of 11 amino acids. CDR1 and CDR2 (germline): SEHNR, FQNEAQ (reference sequence). The full variable domain, rest sourced from reference TRBV7-9 and TRBJ1-1, is DTGVSQNPRHKITKRGQNVTFRCDPISEHNRLYWYRQTLGQGPEFLTYFQNEAQLEKSRLLSDRFSAERPKGSFSTLEIQRTEQGDSAMYLCASSTTGEAFFGQGTRLTVV.